This is a list of T cell receptor beta chains from one sample in a study of OX40 agonist ivuxolimab in advanced cancers. TCRdb's table, derived via immunoSEQ multiplex PCR, lists solely in-frame clones and lacks some. The table has about 69,000 clones, about 90% seen once; the top ten hold roughly 15%. Specimen: CD4+ or CD8+ T cells sorted from blood, collected in a trial of the OX40 agonist ivuxolimab. These receptors originate from an adult with an advanced solid tumor such as melanoma, head and neck, liver or kidney cancer. Both conserved end residues are part of each CDR3.

v_gene,CDR3aa
TRBV4-1,CASSQDKGGSYNEQFF
TRBV2,CASSHSGSGWNNEQFF
TRBV28,CASIGSGELFF
TRBV18,CASSPVQGNEQFF
TRBV7-9,CASSPGTGAFGYTF
TRBV13,CASSLGLHREWNTEAFF
TRBV4-3,CASSQDASGGYEQYF
TRBV13,CASSSGSQPQHF
TRBV5-6,CASSPGQGYNEQFF
TRBV28,CASKRGYGELNTEAFF
TRBV5-6,CASSPGRGHYEQYF
TRBV4-3,CASSQGTLNTEAFF
TRBV19,CARDLGLGGAYNEQFF
TRBV5-5,CASSSTGFSTGELFF
TRBV4-2,CASSVTESTDTQYF
TRBV4-2,CASSQGSWSQSSYGYTF
TRBV19,CASSITPGFFSYEQYF
TRBV28,CASSFYTDRVGEQYF
TRBV6-6,CASSKPGMLLRDGYTF
TRBV6-4,CASSPRQGQVNNEQFF
TRBV19,CASSIGGGHSNQPQHF
TRBV9,CASSVAGAGYNEQFF
TRBV6-1,CASSEVSVIAEYYYEQYF
TRBV6-6,CASSYSTGGEKLFF
TRBV11-2,CASSGTGRNTGELFF
TRBV11-2,CASSLVIGQKNTEAFF
TRBV10-1,CASSSRDVPYEQYF
TRBV27,CASSRTGAGETQYF
TRBV18,CASSPIPDEQFF
TRBV6-5,CASSYSGGDTQYF
TRBV5-1,CASSVDRNTDTQYF
TRBV6-5,CASQGNTEAFF
TRBV7-9,CASSLGWGTNEKLFF
TRBV2,CASSAAGTATNEKLFF
TRBV5-1,CASSLLATGGEGTEAFF
TRBV7-9,CASSTAGGSYEQYF
TRBV9,CASSVPDGTYEQYF
TRBV9,CASSSSGAGQETQYF
TRBV28,CASSFAGHTGELFF
TRBV5-7,CASSCWTGGGETQYF
TRBV28,CASSSGQEGAEAFF
TRBV6-6,CASKTNNQPQHF
TRBV28,CASSWVGPEQYF
TRBV4-3,CASSWGRNGEAFF
TRBV28,CASSIRTDYEQYF
TRBV10-3,CAIRDPQGINTEAFF
TRBV6-6,CASSDLGRGEQYF
TRBV7-8,CASSTTRDSNQPQHF
TRBV6-6,CASRDTEAFF
TRBV28,CASSLTLADTQYF
TRBV5-1,CASSLGQNQPQHF
TRBV15,CATSSGTGNHMEETQYF
TRBV27,CASKLLAGAYQETQYF
TRBV2,CASSSGVTYEQYF
TRBV4-1,CASSQESGMGYEQYF